This T cell receptor (beta chain) was identified in a study of blood T cell repertoires in COVID-19. Across the whole study: Both acute and convalescent COVID-19 samples were obtained from the United States, Italy and Spain. PBMCs, B-cell-depleted T cells, or T cells provided the cDNA or gDNA that made up the material.

Living in 24 US areas, the participants were between roughly 18 and 90 years of age. Sequenced by immunoSEQ multiplex PCR; TCRdb stores in-frame clones only, minus some. The sample records more than 350,000 clones, 87% being singletons. This TCR derives from a woman between 45 and 65 years old who had recovered from COVID-19. Material: PBMCs or T cells enriched from blood (not recorded which).

CDR3 residues: CASSPMTDGNEQFF. In DNA form, the CDR3 reads TGTGCCAGCTCACCAATGACAGACGGCAATGAGCAGTTCTTC. The rearrangement joins TRBV18 to TRBJ2-1, with D perhaps matching TRBD1 (5 bases). Between the trimmed V and J ends, which lost 2 bases and 6 bases, there was a span of 11 bases. The CDR3 extends over 14 amino acids. Germline V gene sequence: CDR1 KGHSH, CDR2 LQKENI.